These 16 T cell receptor beta chains came from one sample sequenced in a study of shared T cell receptors in the human thymus. The data were produced by immunoSEQ multiplex PCR, yet TCRdb's version contains in-frame clones alone and is incomplete. The repertoire holds approximately 490,000 clones, around 78% seen once, with 0.01% to 0.015% in the top ten. These data are also associated with another study on human thymus T cells.

Source material: thymocytes. The receptors here all came from a boy under two years old with a congenital heart defect.

This clone was recorded a few times. The CDR3 bases are TGTGCCAGCTCATCGATAGGGACAGGGAGAGCTGGAAACACCATATATTTT. It yields the protein CASSSIGTGRAGNTIYF. The rearrangement uses TRBV18 and TRBJ1-3, with 9 bases fitting TRBD1. The CDR3 has 17 amino acids. CDR1 and CDR2 from the germline V gene are KGHSH and LQKENI. Losses at the gene ends were 5 bases for V and 2 bases for J; bases not matched to a gene: 10.

The V call is TRBV4-1, the J call TRBJ2-3; TRBD2 agrees at 13 bases. Trimming cost V 3 bases and J 3 bases; bases outside gene matches: 3. Germline-derived CDR1 and CDR2 are MGHRA and YSYEKL. The CDR3 has 16 residues. CDR3 amino acids: CASSQGTSGKTDTQYF. In DNA form, the CDR3 reads TGCGCCAGCAGCCAGGGGACTAGCGGGAAGACAGATACGCAGTATTTT.

The rearrangement joins TRBV28 to TRBJ1-1; a possible D gene is TRBD1 (6 bases). CDR1 and CDR2 (germline): MDHEN, SYDVKM. The CDR3 contains 17 residues. The ends were cut back, 5 bases at V and 5 bases at J, with 24 bases in the middle. CDR3 loop: CASSTVTGSFGDTEAFF. In DNA form, the CDR3 reads TGTGCCAGCAGTACGGTAACAGGGTCTTTTGGGGATACTGAAGCTTTCTTT.

This chain connects TRBV11-1 to TRBJ1-2; tentative D call: TRBD1 (6 bases). The length of the CDR3 is 16 residues. V shed 4 bases and J shed 4 bases, with 19 bases lying between them. The germline V gene has CDR1 SGHAT and CDR2 FQDESV (reference sequence). For the CDR3, the DNA is TGTGCCAGCAGCTCCCGGGACAAGGAGAGCCGCTATGGCTACACCTTC. As protein: CASSSRDKESRYGYTF.

The J gene is TRBJ1-1, the V gene TRBV5-1, with D possibly being TRBD1 (6 bases). The V gene lost 4 bases and the J gene lost 3 bases, with 13 bases spanning the gap. Germline V gene sequence: CDR1 SGHRS, CDR2 YFSETQ. CDR3 size: 14 residues. The CDR3 region is CASSPPDRYTEAFF. The DNA for the CDR3 is TGCGCCAGCAGCCCCCCCGACAGGTACACTGAAGCTTTCTTT.

The chain carries TRBV27 and TRBJ1-1; D not resolved. V lost 2 bases and J 4 bases, leaving 14 bases between the germline ends. CDR1 and CDR2 (germline): MNHEY, SMNVEV (reference sequence). There are 15 residues in the CDR3. The CDR3, as DNA: TGTGCCAGCAGTTTACTTACTGGAGGGAGCACTGAAGCTTTCTTT. This translates into CASSLLTGGSTEAFF.

V usage is TRBV6-4 and J usage is TRBJ2-3; no clear D gene. The germline gives CDR1 MRHNA, CDR2 SNTAGT. This CDR3 is built from 13 residues. V was clipped by 2 bases and J by 3 bases, with 6 bases between them. CDR3 in amino acids: CASSDDRTDTQYF. In nucleotides, the CDR3 is TGTGCCAGCAGTGACGATCGGACAGATACGCAGTATTTT.

The V call is TRBV19, the J call TRBJ2-3; tentative D call: TRBD2 (6 bases). Per germline, CDR1 LNHDA and CDR2 SQIVND (reference sequence). The CDR3 is 15 residues long. V lost 3 bases, J lost 0 bases, and 10 bases lay in between. The CDR3 sequence: CASSIGSASTDTQYF. DNA of the CDR3: TGTGCCAGTAGTATCGGGAGTGCTAGCACAGATACGCAGTATTTT.

The rearrangement uses TRBV4-3 and TRBJ1-2, with a tentative D call TRBD1 (5 bases). V was shortened by 0 bases and J by 4 bases, with 21 bases between the two germline ends. Looked up from germline, CDR1 is LGHNA and CDR2 is YSLEER. CDR3 length equals 18 residues. Here the CDR3 reads CASSQEGSGQGEGYGYTF. DNA of the CDR3: TGCGCCAGCAGCCAAGAGGGAAGTGGGCAGGGCGAAGGCTATGGCTACACCTTC.

The chain uses TRBV5-6 and TRBJ2-5; 9 bases align to TRBD1. The CDR3 is made up of 14 amino acids. The germline V gene has CDR1 SGHDT and CDR2 YYEEEE. V gave up 4 bases and J gave up 5 bases; unmatched junction bases: 6. CDR3 sequence reads: CASSETGGRETQYF. CDR3 sequence (DNA): TGTGCCAGCAGCGAAACAGGGGGCCGCGAGACCCAGTACTTC.

The chain joins TRBV10-2 to TRBJ2-3; TRBD2 matches 11 bases. Losses at the gene ends were 0 bases for V and 3 bases for J; bases not matched to a gene: 2. The V gene's germline CDR1 is WSHSY and CDR2 SAAADI. The CDR3 covers 16 residues. CDR3 coding DNA: TGCGCCAGCAGTGAGTCTAGCGGGAGGGGGACAGATACGCAGTATTTT. Translating gives CASSESSGRGTDTQYF.

The genes are TRBV9 and TRBJ2-7, with a weak D call TRBD1 (5 bases). CDR3 size: 13 residues. Trimming cost V 6 bases and J 2 bases, with 12 bases left between them. CDR1 SGDLS and CDR2 YYNGEE come from the germline V gene. DNA of the CDR3: TGTGCCAGCAACCCAGGGTTGGCCTACGAGCAGTACTTC. It specifies CASNPGLAYEQYF.

This clone has a handful of counts. This chain links TRBV5-1 with TRBJ2-1; 14 nucleotides agree with TRBD2. CDR1 and CDR2 from the germline V gene are SGHRS and YFSETQ. After removal of 7 bases from V and 13 bases from J, the junction contained 13 bases not matched to a gene. CDR3 size: 15 residues. In DNA form, the CDR3 reads TGCGCCAGCTCCCCCCCGGGACTAGCGGGAGAGCTTCAGTTCTTC. Translated: CASSPPGLAGELQFF.

The chain recombines TRBV4-3 with TRBJ1-4; 10 nucleotides match TRBD1. This CDR3 has 22 residues. The V gene end was trimmed by 2 bases and the J gene end by 6 bases; junction bases not matched to a gene: 24. CDR1 is LGHNA and CDR2 is YSLEER in the germline V gene. The DNA of the CDR3 is TGCGCCAGCAGCCAATTCTCACCCCCCGGGACAGGGGCCGACCCACGAGATGAAAAACTGTTTTTT. The encoded protein is CASSQFSPPGTGADPRDEKLFF.

The genes are TRBV7-2 and TRBJ2-5, with 11 bases that match TRBD2. The CDR3 has 15 residues. Germline CDR1 reads SGHTA; CDR2 reads FQGNSA. J gave up 2 bases and V 5 bases, and 4 bases lay outside the gene matches. The CDR3 nucleotides are TGTGCCAGCAGCCACGGGACTAGCGGACAAGAGACCCAGTACTTC. It codes for CASSHGTSGQETQYF.

This chain joins TRBV5-1 and TRBJ2-1, with 7 bases aligning to TRBD2. The CDR3 runs 15 residues. Per the germline V gene, CDR1 is SGHRS and CDR2 is YFSETQ. The V and J ends lost 6 bases and 8 bases, in that order; junction bases with no gene match: 14. In nucleotides, the CDR3 is TGCGCCAGCATCCAGGTAGCGGGCAGTAGGGATGAGCAGTTCTTC. This encodes CASIQVAGSRDEQFF.